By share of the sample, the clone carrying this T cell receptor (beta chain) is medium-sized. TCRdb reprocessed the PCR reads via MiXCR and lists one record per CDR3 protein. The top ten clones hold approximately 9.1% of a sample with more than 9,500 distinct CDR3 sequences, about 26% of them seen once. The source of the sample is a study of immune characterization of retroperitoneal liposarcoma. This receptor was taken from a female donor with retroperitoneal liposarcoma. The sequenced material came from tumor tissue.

The CDR3 nucleotides are TGTGCCAGCAGCTTAGAGCCTCTCATACAACTAGCGGGCTTTGAGCAGTACTTC. Translation gives CASSLEPLIQLAGFEQYF. The gene calls are TRBV7-2 and TRBJ2-1; TRBD2 matches at 9 bases. The DNA end favors TRBJ2-7, so the J call may be wrong. The germline V gene encodes CDR1 SGHTA and CDR2 FQGNSA. There are 18 residues in the CDR3.